This T cell receptor (beta chain) derives from a study of shared clonotypes between healthy human individuals (dated by TCRdb to 2018 to 2021). With respect to the entire study: The cohort comprised a couple of women and a few men aged 18 to 49 years. Different laboratories and diverse techniques were used to prepare libraries and sequence TCR repertoires, to increase sequencing depth and limit assay-specific biases. The study deeply sequenced blood TCR repertoires of roughly five healthy adults to estimate repertoire size and the extent of clonotype sharing between individuals. For each donor, CD4 naive and CD4 memory were each run on three plates, CD8 naive on two plates, and CD8 memory on one plate. Between about 0.8 and 9 billion PBMCs per donor were obtained by leukapheresis. Overall study outcomes, separate from this receptor: Incomplete sequencing was indicated by rarefaction of sorted-subset datasets, despite the large sequencing depth. Sharing across several donors was observed for about 4.8% of naive CD4, about 4% of naive CD8, over 2% of memory CD4, and about 0.39% of memory CD8 clonotypes. Larger estimated clonotype richness was generally found for naive subsets than for memory subsets. Pairwise subsampling indicated that sequencing depth was expected to affect the degree of clonotype sharing among donors. Because the study included only a small number of donors, the genetic and exposure-history diversity represented was limited. Compared with non-shared clonotypes, clonotypes shared by all four sorted-subset donors had higher generation probabilities. Sampling was limited to blood, and TCR repertoires in tissue likely differ from TCR repertoires in blood.

Regarding this clone: Its specific antigen is unknown. Base qualities are not provided; no much larger clone lies one nucleotide away.

TCR CDR3 regions were amplified from genomic DNA by multiplex PCR using the deep immunoSEQ assay. Genomic DNA extracted from each cell subset was distributed evenly over all wells of several immunoSEQ 96-well plates, and each plate served as one replicate. Each replicate PCR for sorted subsets received about 210 ng genomic DNA, equal to about 30,000 T cell genomes. The purified libraries were quantified using a Qubit 3.0 fluorometer, sized with a Bioanalyzer 2100, and then quantified again using the KAPA Library Quantification kit. Each immunoSEQ 96-well plate was sequenced on its own single-read 150-cycle Illumina NextSeq 550 flow cell. Per the source publication's procedure: Because the immunoSEQ output included only junctional sequences and no quality scores, the filtering could not be the same as the filtering used for full-length reads. Sequences were annotated with PyIR, a Python wrapper for IgBLAST v1.9, and V/J genes and CDR3 were assigned using IMGT germline references. Reads were removed for weak V/J assignments (E-value above 1e-6), missing CDR3, stop codons, out-of-frame junctions, or ambiguous translated residues. V3J clonotypes were defined by identical inferred V gene, J gene, and CDR3 amino acid sequence. Percentage overlap between repertoires was computed as shared unique clonotypes divided by the size of the smaller repertoire. RTK rarefaction, the Chao1 estimator, and Recon v2.1 estimates of unobserved clonotypes were used to assess repertoire richness. For all TCRbeta clonotypes obtained by the gDNA method from a handful of donors, generation probabilities were computed with OLGA. TCRdb re-hosts the immuneACCESS table, in-frame sequences only. Its copies lack some clones; in the studies checked, an unresolved V gene accounts for under half of them, and the cause for the rest is not known. The D gene and trimming were derived from the DNA, and the V and J assignments and clone size from that table. The sample profile shows 2 million to 2.5 million clones; around 95% of them were found once. In total, the top ten clones hold around 0.13% of the sample.

The donors were healthy, HIV-negative adults with no recently reported acute infections or vaccinations. Every donor was a Caucasian adult living in Nashville, Tennessee, USA. CD4+ T cells were enriched through magnetic negative selection, after which naive cells were positively selected on CD45RA and the remaining negative fraction served as the memory subset. Blood was obtained by leukapheresis, after which PBMCs were separated by Ficoll-Histopaque density gradient centrifugation and cryopreserved in liquid nitrogen vapor phase. Purity and quantity of every magnetically sorted T cell population were checked by analytical flow cytometry. Genomic DNA was isolated from every sorted fraction and measured by UV absorbance on a Nanodrop 2000c. This clonotype originated in a man aged 18 to 29 in good health. Material for sequencing was naive CD4+ T cells sorted from blood. Explained via the paper, the cell subset or site label denotes: CD45RA+ positively selected.

The sequence in DNA is TGTGCCAGCAGTCCCGAACGTCCTGACACCGGGGAGCTGTTTTTT. Its translation is CASSPERPDTGELFF. The chain was built from TRBV2 and TRBJ2-2; the D gene cannot be resolved reliably. Per the germline V gene, SNHLY is the CDR1 and FYNNEI is the CDR2. V drops 5 bases and J drops 3 bases, leaving 13 bases in between. CDR3 length: 15 amino acids, cysteine to phenylalanine. The read is trimmed to its CDR3 DNA, 45 bases read in frame from base 1. Reference TRBV2 and TRBJ2-2 genes cover what lies past the CDR3, so the full variable domain is EPEVTQTPSHQVTQMGQEVILRCVPISNHLYFYWYRQILGQKVEFLVSFYNNEISEKSEIFDDQFSVERPDGSNFTLKIRSTKLEDSAMYFCASSPERPDTGELFFGEGSRLTVL.